This record covers a single T cell receptor beta chain. In the source study's methods: How many nucleated cells were present was estimated from reference gene primer amplification. Clones were read by immunoSEQ multiplex PCR, and TCRdb kept only the in-frame ones, dropping some. Clone size and V and J calls were adopted from that table, with D and trimming inferred from the DNA. This sample yields about 140,000 clones, of which 87% are seen a single time; about 5% belongs to the top ten. This entry belongs to a study of blood T cell repertoires in COVID-19. The wider study: Sites in the United States, Italy and Spain provided acute and convalescent COVID-19 samples. The analysed material was cDNA or gDNA that came from T cells, B-cell-depleted T cells, or PBMCs.

CDR1 is LGHDT and CDR2 is YNNKEL in the germline V gene (reference sequence). V gave up 4 bases and J gave up 6 bases, with 13 bases separating them. This CDR3 has 13 amino acids. The receptor comes from a human donor in a cohort sampled during active COVID-19. The specimen was peripheral blood. The chain recombines TRBV3-1 (or the pseudogene TRBV3-2) with TRBJ2-7; a weak D match, TRBD2 (5 bases). The CDR3 reads CASSPQRYSEQYF. The CDR3, as DNA: TGTGCCAGCAGCCCCCAGCGGTACTCCGAGCAGTACTTC.